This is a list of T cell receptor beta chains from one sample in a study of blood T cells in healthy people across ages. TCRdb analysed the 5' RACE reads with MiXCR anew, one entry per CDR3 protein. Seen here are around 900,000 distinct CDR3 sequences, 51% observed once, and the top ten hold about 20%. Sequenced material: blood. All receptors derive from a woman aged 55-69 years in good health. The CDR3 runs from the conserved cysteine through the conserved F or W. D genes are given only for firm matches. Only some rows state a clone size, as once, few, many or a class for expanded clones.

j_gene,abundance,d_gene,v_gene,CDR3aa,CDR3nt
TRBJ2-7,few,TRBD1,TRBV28,CASSPTGVEYEQYF,TGTGCCAGCAGCCCTACAGGGGTTGAGTACGAGCAGTACTTC
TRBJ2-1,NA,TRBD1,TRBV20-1,CSAREDRELAYSYNEQFF,TGCAGTGCTAGAGAGGACAGGGAGTTAGCGTACTCCTACAATGAGCAGTTCTTC
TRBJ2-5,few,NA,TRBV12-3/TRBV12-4,CASSVGRETQYF,TGTGCCAGCAGTGTTGGACGGGAGACCCAGTACTTC
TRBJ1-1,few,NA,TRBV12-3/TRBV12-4,CASSLSGGVGTEAFF,TGTGCCAGCAGTTTATCCGGGGGAGTAGGCACTGAAGCTTTCTTT
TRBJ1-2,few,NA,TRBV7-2,CASSLTTQPGTSNGYTF,TGTGCCAGCAGCCTAACCACCCAGCCCGGGACTTCAAATGGCTACACCTTC
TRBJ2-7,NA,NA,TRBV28,CASSRDRHEQYF,TGTGCCAGCAGCCGTGACAGGCACGAGCAGTACTTC
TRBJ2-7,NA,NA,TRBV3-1,CASSQGVDRSYNEQYF,TGTGCCAGCAGCCAAGGGGTGGATCGCTCCTACAATGAGCAGTACTTC
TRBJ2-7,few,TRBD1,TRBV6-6,CASSTGREQYF,TGTGCCAGCTCGACAGGGCGCGAGCAGTACTTC
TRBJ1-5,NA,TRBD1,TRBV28,CASRPGTGLRGNQPQHF,TGTGCCAGCAGACCCGGGACAGGGTTGAGGGGCAATCAGCCCCAGCATTTT
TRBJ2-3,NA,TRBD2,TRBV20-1,CSALAGIGGGTQYF,TGCAGTGCGTTAGCGGGGATAGGAGGCGGTACGCAGTATTTT
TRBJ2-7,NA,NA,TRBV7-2,CASSSIHGSYEQYF,TGTGCCAGCAGCTCTATTCATGGCTCCTACGAGCAGTACTTC
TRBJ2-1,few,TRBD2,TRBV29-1,CSVEGLAGARYNEQFF,TGCAGCGTTGAAGGACTAGCGGGAGCCCGGTACAATGAGCAGTTCTTC
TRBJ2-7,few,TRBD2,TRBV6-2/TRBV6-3,CASSYSKTGRGALAGVSYEQYF,TGTGCCAGCAGTTACTCGAAGACGGGTCGGGGAGCGCTAGCGGGAGTAAGCTACGAGCAGTACTTC
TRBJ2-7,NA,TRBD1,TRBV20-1,CSAGETGGTYEQYF,TGCAGTGCTGGCGAGACAGGGGGGACCTACGAGCAGTACTTC
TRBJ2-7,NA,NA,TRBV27,CASSLTDISHEQYF,TGTGCCAGCAGTTTAACGGACATATCCCACGAGCAGTACTTC
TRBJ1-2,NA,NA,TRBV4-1,CASSQYRDNYGYTF,TGCGCCAGCAGCCAATACAGGGATAACTATGGCTACACCTTC
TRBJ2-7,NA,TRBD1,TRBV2,CASLGDREGEQYF,TGTGCCAGCTTAGGGGACAGGGAAGGCGAGCAGTACTTC
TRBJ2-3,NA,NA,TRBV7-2,CASNPVLDTQYF,TGTGCCAGCAACCCCGTTTTGGATACGCAGTATTTT
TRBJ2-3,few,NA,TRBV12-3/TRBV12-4,CASKARGYQTDTQYF,TGTGCCAGCAAGGCAAGGGGCTACCAAACAGATACGCAGTATTTT
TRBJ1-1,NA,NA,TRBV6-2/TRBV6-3,CASSYSYLLEMENTEAFF,TGTGCCAGCAGTTACTCCTACCTTCTAGAGATGGAGAACACTGAAGCTTTCTTT
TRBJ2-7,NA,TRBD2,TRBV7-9,CASSSSGSGEQYF,TGTGCCAGCAGCTCCAGCGGGAGCGGCGAGCAGTACTTC
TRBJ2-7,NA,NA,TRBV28,CASSREYGHEQYF,TGTGCCAGCAGTCGGGAGTATGGCCACGAGCAGTACTTC
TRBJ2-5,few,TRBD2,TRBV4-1,CASSRRLAGGGDETQYF,TGCGCCAGCAGCCGAAGACTAGCGGGAGGAGGGGATGAGACCCAGTACTTC
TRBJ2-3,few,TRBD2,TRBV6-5,CASSSSGITDTQYF,TGTGCCAGCAGTTCGAGCGGGATCACAGATACGCAGTATTTT
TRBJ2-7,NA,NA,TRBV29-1,CSVLLVLREQYF,TGCAGCGTTCTGCTAGTTTTACGCGAGCAGTACTTC
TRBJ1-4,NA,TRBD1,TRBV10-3,CAISPGQDNEKLFF,TGTGCCATCAGTCCGGGACAGGATAATGAAAAACTGTTTTTT